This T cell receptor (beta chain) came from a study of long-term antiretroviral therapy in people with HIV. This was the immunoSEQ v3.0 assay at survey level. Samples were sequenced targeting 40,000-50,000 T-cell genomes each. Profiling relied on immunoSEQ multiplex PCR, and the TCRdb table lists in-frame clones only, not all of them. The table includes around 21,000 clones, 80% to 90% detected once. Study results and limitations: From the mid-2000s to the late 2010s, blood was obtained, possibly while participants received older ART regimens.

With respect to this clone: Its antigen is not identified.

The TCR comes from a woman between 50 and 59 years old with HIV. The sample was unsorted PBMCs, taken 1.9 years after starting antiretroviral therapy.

CDR3 region: CASSRNQAAGALSGNTIYF. CDR3 in DNA: TGTGCCAGCAGCCGGAATCAGGCGGCAGGCGCGCTCTCTGGAAACACCATATATTTT. J is TRBJ1-3 and V is TRBV5-5, with no clear D. The germline V gene encodes CDR1 SGHKS and CDR2 YYEKEE (reference sequence). Trimming removed 4 bases at V and 0 bases at J, with 23 bases between. The CDR3 sequence is 19 residues long.